These 30 T cell receptor beta chains came from one sample sequenced in a study of blood T cell repertoires in COVID-19. The method was immunoSEQ multiplex PCR; TCRdb's version includes in-frame clones alone and lacks a portion of them. This repertoire shows under 140,000 clones, more than 75% found once; its top ten account for about 3.5%. The sample consisted of peripheral blood. The receptors here all came from a woman aged 45-60 years with acute or convalescent COVID-19.

The rearrangement uses TRBV6-6 and TRBJ2-1, with D unresolved. The CDR3 spans 14 residues. Per the germline V gene, CDR1 is MNHNY and CDR2 is SVGAGI (reference sequence). V dropped 0 bases and J dropped 5 bases, with 8 bases sitting between them. CDR3 amino acids: CASSYSASDNEQFF. DNA of the CDR3: TGTGCCAGCAGTTACTCGGCCAGCGACAATGAGCAGTTCTTC.

The J gene is TRBJ2-1, the V gene TRBV3-1 (or the pseudogene TRBV3-2); perhaps TRBD1 as D (7 bases). This CDR3 is built from 12 residues. Looked up from germline, CDR1 is LGHDT and CDR2 is YNNKEL (reference sequence). V lost 4 bases, J lost 7 bases, and 8 bases lay in between. DNA for the CDR3: TGTGCCAGCAGCCCAGGGGGGAATGAGCAGTTCTTC. Residues: CASSPGGNEQFF.

The CDR3 DNA sequence: TGTGCCAGCAGCTCAGCTAGCGGGAGTAGAACAGATACGCAGTATTTT. This codes for CASSSASGSRTDTQYF. V and J are TRBV13 and TRBJ2-3; 10 bases fit TRBD2. V lost 4 bases and J lost 3; bases outside the gene matches: 7. The CDR3 consists of 16 residues. Germline lookup yields CDR1 PRHDT and CDR2 FYEKMQ (reference sequence). Full variable domain (outside the CDR3, taken from reference TRBV13 and TRBJ2-3): AAGVIQSPRHLIKEKRETATLKCYPIPRHDTVYWYQQGPGQDPQFLISFYEKMQSDKGSIPDRFSAQQFSDYHSELNMSSLELGDSALYFCASSSASGSRTDTQYFGPGTRLTVL.

The rearrangement links TRBV6-5 to TRBJ2-7; 10 nucleotides align to TRBD2. This CDR3 spans 16 amino acids. V lost 4 bases to trimming and J lost 4 bases; unmatched junction nucleotides: 10. Germline CDR1 is MNHEY and CDR2 is SVGAGI. The CDR3: CASSSRRGLAAYEQYF. CDR3 sequence (DNA): TGTGCCAGCAGTTCACGGCGCGGACTAGCGGCTTACGAGCAGTACTTC.

The chain combines TRBV5-1 with TRBJ2-7, with TRBD2 matching 9 bases. J gave up 6 bases and V 4 bases, and 14 bases lay outside the gene matches. Per the germline V gene, CDR1 is SGHRS and CDR2 is YFSETQ. The CDR3 has 16 amino acids. The CDR3 region is CASSQGLAGENREQYF. For the CDR3, the DNA is TGCGCCAGCAGCCAGGGACTAGCCGGAGAAAACCGCGAGCAGTACTTC. The variable domain in full, with the rest retrieved from reference TRBV5-1 and TRBJ2-7, is KAGVTQTPRYLIKTRGQQVTLSCSPISGHRSVSWYQQTPGQGLQFLFEYFSETQRNKGNFPGRFSGRQFSNSRSEMNVSTLELGDSALYLCASSQGLAGENREQYFGPGTRLTVT.

This sequence joins TRBV6-5 and TRBJ1-2; D gene uncertain. CDR3 length: 14 residues. The V end lost 6 bases, the J end lost 6 bases, and 17 bases lay between the germline ends. Germline CDR1 is MNHEY and CDR2 is SVGAGI. The CDR3 nucleotides are TGTGCCAGCAGCCAGACCCCTCTGAGGGATGGCTACACCTTC. Translation gives CASSQTPLRDGYTF.

This sequence joins TRBV6-1 and TRBJ2-7; 8 bases are a match to TRBD2. This CDR3 is 17 amino acids long. Per germline, CDR1 MNHNS and CDR2 SASEGT. With 4 bases clipped from V and 1 base from J, the junction kept 12 bases outside the gene matches. As DNA, the CDR3 is TGTGCCAGCAGTGTTTCGTGGAGTAGCGGGATATCCTACGAGCAGTACTTC. Translation: CASSVSWSSGISYEQYF.

The chain is built from TRBV5-1 and TRBJ2-1; 8 bases map to TRBD2. J lost 2 bases, V lost 7 bases, and 8 bases had no gene match. The CDR3 spans 15 residues. Germline assignment: CDR1 SGHRS and CDR2 YFSETQ. CDR3 bases: TGCGCCAGCCAGGCAAGCGGGAGTACCTACAATGAGCAGTTCTTC. Translated, it gives CASQASGSTYNEQFF.

This rearrangement joins TRBV11-2 to TRBJ2-2, with TRBD2 matching over 12 bases. The CDR3 runs to 18 residues. Germline V CDR1 and CDR2: SGHAT, FQNNGV. Trimming took 3 bases from V and 3 from J; bases not matched to a gene: 8. CDR3 sequence (DNA): TGTGCCAGCAGCTTCCTAGCGGGAGGGGTTGGTCACACCGGGGAGCTGTTTTTT. Amino acid sequence: CASSFLAGGVGHTGELFF.

This clone was seen more than once but under ten times. The chain is built from TRBV7-8 and TRBJ1-5; no reliable D call. CDR3 length equals 16 residues. Trimming cost V 0 bases and J 2 bases, with 11 bases left between them. CDR1 and CDR2 (germline): SGHVS, FQNEAQ. In DNA, the CDR3 is TGTGCCAGCAGCTTAGCGTCGGGGTTCGGCAATCAGCCCCAGCATTTT. Its protein is CASSLASGFGNQPQHF.

The chain combines TRBV11-2 with TRBJ1-3; D gene ambiguous. There are 13 residues in the CDR3. Germline values: CDR1 SGHAT, CDR2 FQNNGV. Trimming stripped 5 bases from V and 0 bases from J, with 5 bases between. Written as DNA, the CDR3 is TGTGCCAGCAGCATCAACTCTGGAAACACCATATATTTT. This gives the protein CASSINSGNTIYF. The full variable domain, its missing parts supplied by reference TRBV11-2 and TRBJ1-3, is EAGVAQSPRYKIIEKRQSVAFWCNPISGHATLYWYQQILGQGPKLLIQFQNNGVVDDSQLPKDRFSAERLKGVDSTLKIQPAKLEDSAVYLCASSINSGNTIYFGEGSWLTVV.

This chain joins TRBV19 and TRBJ1-2; D is possibly TRBD1 (5 bases). The germline V gene has CDR1 LNHDA and CDR2 SQIVND (reference sequence). V was pared by 4 bases and J by 10 bases, with 10 bases between. CDR3 size: 11 residues. CDR3 bases: TGTGCCAGTAGTACTTCCAGGGACTACACCTTC. Amino acids: CASSTSRDYTF.

J is TRBJ1-6 and V is TRBV28; TRBD1 might be the D (6 bases). V lost 5 bases, J lost 8 bases, and 13 bases lay in between. The CDR3 is 14 residues long. In germline, CDR1 is MDHEN, CDR2 SYDVKM. CDR3 coding DNA: TGTGCCAGCAGTCTAACAGGGTCTGATTCACCCCTCCACTTT. Translating gives CASSLTGSDSPLHF.

This chain joins TRBV27 and TRBJ1-2; D not resolved. Trimming pared 3 bases from V and 4 bases from J, leaving 6 bases between. The CDR3 has 12 amino acids. The germline V gene has CDR1 MNHEY and CDR2 SMNVEV (reference sequence). DNA for the CDR3: TGTGCCAGCAGTTTTCCGGGCTATGGCTACACCTTC. Protein: CASSFPGYGYTF.

A few counts support this clone. This chain joins TRBV19 and TRBJ1-6; the D gene is possibly TRBD1 (6 bases). The CDR3 totals 16 residues. Trimming took 4 bases from V and 9 from J, leaving 19 bases between them. Germline CDR1 LNHDA, CDR2 SQIVND (reference sequence). The CDR3 sequence: CASSTLGARGRSPLHF. DNA of the CDR3: TGTGCCAGTAGTACCCTGGGGGCACGAGGGCGTTCACCCCTCCACTTT.

The chain couples TRBV27 to TRBJ2-6; 8 positions match TRBD1. The CDR3 has 15 amino acids. Germline lookup yields CDR1 MNHEY and CDR2 SMNVEV (reference sequence). The V and J ends lost 4 bases and 3 bases, in that order; junction bases with no gene match: 2. The CDR3 protein is CASSWDRLGANVLTF. CDR3 DNA: TGTGCCAGCAGTTGGGACAGGCTTGGGGCCAACGTCCTGACTTTC.

The chain employs TRBV7-9 and TRBJ2-7; TRBD1 agrees at 8 bases. From germline, CDR1 is SEHNR and CDR2 FQNEAQ (reference sequence). CDR3 length equals 13 residues. The junction had 2 bases not matched to a gene; V was cut back by 4 bases and J by 3 bases. CDR3 coding DNA: TGTGCCAGCAGCTCGGGACAGGACTACGAGCAGTACTTC. This codes for CASSSGQDYEQYF.

This sequence joins TRBV2 and TRBJ2-7; 8 bases map to TRBD1. The CDR3 has 16 amino acids. The germline CDR1 and CDR2 sequences are SNHLY and FYNNEI. Unmatched junction bases numbered 12, after V lost 8 bases and J lost 0 bases. As DNA, the CDR3 is TGTGCCAGCGGAAAGACGGGACAGGTGATCTCCTACGAGCAGTACTTC. This gives the protein CASGKTGQVISYEQYF.

The V call is TRBV19, the J call TRBJ2-7, with no clear D. From germline, CDR1 is LNHDA and CDR2 SQIVND (reference sequence). The CDR3 is made up of 13 amino acids. V was trimmed by 7 bases and J by 1 base, leaving 11 bases between them. Here the CDR3 DNA reads TGTGCCAGTACTGGGCAAGAGTCCTACGAGCAGTACTTC. Translation gives CASTGQESYEQYF. Drawing the rest from reference TRBV19 and TRBJ2-7, the complete variable domain is DGGITQSPKYLFRKEGQNVTLSCEQNLNHDAMYWYRQDPGQGLRLIYYSQIVNDFQKGDIAEGYSVSREKKESFPLTVTSAQKNPTAFYLCASTGQESYEQYFGPGTRLTVT.

V gene TRBV5-1 combines with J gene TRBJ2-2, with a weak D call TRBD1 (6 bases). The CDR3 has 13 residues. The V end lost 0 bases, the J end lost 7 bases, and 7 bases lay between the germline ends. The germline CDR1 and CDR2 sequences are SGHRS and YFSETQ. The CDR3 bases are TGCGCCAGCAGCTTGGTCAGGGGCGGGGAGCTGTTTTTT. Its protein is CASSLVRGGELFF.

The V and J genes are TRBV11-3 and TRBJ2-1; possible D gene TRBD2, 7 bases. The CDR3 contains 16 residues. Germline V gene lookup returns CDR1 SGHNT and CDR2 YENEEA. V dropped 5 bases and J dropped 5 bases, with 19 bases sitting between them. The DNA of the CDR3 is TGTGCCAGCAGCCGCATGGGGGGCCGGGGGGACAATGAGCAGTTCTTC. Translating gives CASSRMGGRGDNEQFF.

The chain carries TRBV6-5 and TRBJ2-1; no firm D call. This CDR3 has 15 residues. Between the trimmed V and J ends, which lost 4 bases and 4 bases, there was a span of 14 bases. In germline, CDR1 is MNHEY, CDR2 SVGAGI. The CDR3 region is CASSFRSRNYNEQFF. Here the CDR3 DNA reads TGTGCCAGCAGTTTTCGGTCTAGGAATTACAATGAGCAGTTCTTC.

The V gene is TRBV27, the J gene TRBJ2-7, with 7 bases matching TRBD2. Germline V CDR1 and CDR2: MNHEY, SMNVEV (reference sequence). V shed 6 bases, J shed 3 bases, and the junction held 8 bases outside the gene matches. There are 14 residues in the CDR3. The chain's CDR3 is CASRARRGVYEQYF. CDR3 bases: TGTGCCAGCAGAGCTCGACGGGGGGTCTACGAGCAGTACTTC.

On this clone: The junction differs from germline at one of its ends, possibly a read error. The genes are TRBV7-2 and TRBJ2-1; TRBD2 is a possible D gene (6 bases). The CDR3 extends over 11 amino acids. Germline loops: CDR1 SGHTA, CDR2 FQGNSA. The CDR3 region has the DNA TGTGCCAGCAGCTTGCGGGACGCGGAGATCTTC. It codes for CASSLRDAEIF.

V and J are TRBV30 and TRBJ1-1, with 8 bases that match TRBD1. The germline V gene has CDR1 GTSNPN and CDR2 SVGIG (reference sequence). The CDR3 totals 11 residues. J gave up 8 bases and V 6 bases, and 5 bases lay outside the gene matches. The CDR3 DNA reads as TGTGCCTGCTCTCGGACAGGGGAAGCTTTCTTT. Translation: CACSRTGEAFF. The variable domain in full, with the rest retrieved from reference TRBV30 and TRBJ1-1, is SQTIHQWPATLVQPVGSPLSLECTVEGTSNPNLYWYRQAAGRGLQLLFYSVGIGQISSEVPQNLSASRPQDRQFILSSKKLLLSDSGFYLCACSRTGEAFFGQGTRLTVV.

This rearrangement joins TRBV27 to TRBJ2-1; D might be TRBD2 (5 bases). CDR1 is MNHEY and CDR2 is SMNVEV in the germline V gene (reference sequence). This CDR3 has 14 amino acids. The V gene lost 2 bases and the J gene lost 10 bases, with 15 bases spanning the gap. The CDR3 region is CASSLDPGFGEQFF. The CDR3 nucleotides are TGTGCCAGCAGTTTAGATCCGGGGTTCGGGGAGCAGTTCTTC.

The V and J genes are TRBV28 and TRBJ1-4, with D maybe TRBD1 (5 bases). CDR1 is MDHEN, CDR2 SYDVKM, per germline. The V and J ends lost 6 bases and 0 bases respectively, with 11 bases between them. This CDR3 is built from 15 residues. CDR3 DNA sequence: TGTGCCAGCAGGGGAGGACATACAACTAATGAAAAACTGTTTTTT. As protein: CASRGGHTTNEKLFF.

The chain is built from TRBV29-1 and TRBJ2-1; no definite D call. Per the germline V gene, CDR1 is SQVTM and CDR2 is ANQGSEA. The CDR3 runs to 11 residues. With 4 bases removed from V and 6 bases from J, the gap between germline ends came to 7 bases. CDR3 in amino acids: CSVGSANEQFF. The DNA for the CDR3 is TGCAGCGTTGGCAGTGCCAATGAGCAGTTCTTC.

V gene TRBV13 combines with J gene TRBJ2-7; 12 nucleotides line up with TRBD2. Trimming at V came to 2 bases and at J to 3 bases, leaving 14 bases not matched to a gene. This CDR3 contains 19 residues. In germline, CDR1 is PRHDT, CDR2 FYEKMQ (reference sequence). Here the CDR3 reads CASSLLAGGRIGLDYEQYF. The CDR3, as DNA: TGTGCCAGCAGCTTACTAGCGGGAGGGCGGATCGGGCTCGACTACGAGCAGTACTTC.

The rearrangement uses TRBV3-1 (or the pseudogene TRBV3-2) and TRBJ1-2; 9 nucleotides agree with TRBD1. The trim removed 4 bases at V and 7 bases at J, leaving 16 bases unmatched. The CDR3 consists of 17 residues. Germline loops: CDR1 LGHDT, CDR2 YNNKEL (reference sequence). The CDR3: CASSPLGQGPSSTGYTF. The CDR3 coding sequence is TGTGCCAGCAGCCCACTCGGACAGGGGCCATCCTCTACTGGCTACACCTTC.